This TCR beta chain was observed in a study of control samples from healthy donors and cancer patients. Here immunoSEQ multiplex PCR was the method, and the copy in TCRdb shows in-frame clones only, minus some. The sample includes about 170,000 clones, 91% of them seen just once. The sequencing input was blood. The TCR originated in a woman aged 25 to 39 in good health.

CDR3 DNA sequence: TGTGCCAGCAGTGGGGACAGAACCATGAACACTGAAGCTTTCTTT. Encoded protein: CASSGDRTMNTEAFF. The genes are TRBV2 and TRBJ1-1; TRBD1 agrees at 7 bases. This CDR3 region has 15 residues. The germline V gene encodes CDR1 SNHLY and CDR2 FYNNEI. Trimming cost V 4 bases and J 0 bases; bases outside gene matches: 5.